Below are 30 T cell receptor beta chains sequenced from a single sample in a study of T cell repertoires in cytomegalovirus infection. Each CDR3 protein gets one entry after TCRdb re-called the reads with MiXCR. The sample carries hundreds of thousands of distinct CDR3 sequences, 20% to 30% recorded once. The sample taken for sequencing was CD8+ T cells from PBMCs. These receptors were taken from a human donor in good health (CMV status not recorded). Some clones in this sample may be carry-over from other donors' samples.

This chain joins TRBV24-1 and TRBJ2-5; 10 bases match TRBD2. J was trimmed by 2 bases and V by 3 bases; bases with no gene match: 5. Germline V gene sequence: CDR1 KGHDR, CDR2 SFDVKD. The length of the CDR3 is 16 residues. The CDR3 DNA follows: TGTGCCACCAGTGATCCGCGAGCGGGGGGGCAAGAGACCCAGTACTTC. This encodes CATSDPRAGGQETQYF.

J is TRBJ2-1 and V is TRBV4-1; the D call may be TRBD1 or TRBD2 (5 bases each). CDR3 length: 15 amino acids. CDR1 and CDR2 (germline): MGHRA, YSYEKL. V shed 3 bases and J shed 6 bases, with 15 bases lying between them. The CDR3 region has the DNA TGCGCCAGCAGCCAGCCCGGGACGGGATTCAATGAGCAGTTCTTC. The encoded protein is CASSQPGTGFNEQFF.

This chain links TRBV4-1 with TRBJ2-1, with TRBD1 identical over 7 bases. The CDR3 has 15 residues. The germline CDR1 and CDR2 sequences are MGHRA and YSYEKL. The trim removed 2 bases at V and 8 bases at J, leaving 9 bases unmatched. The CDR3 sequence: CASSQTTGNWDEQFF. The CDR3 DNA sequence: TGCGCCAGCAGCCAAACGACAGGGAACTGGGATGAGCAGTTCTTC.

A note on this clonotype: The DNA is omitted, as the CDR3 cannot be located on it reliably, and the CDR3 follows TCRdb's listing. CDR3 region: CISVPEARGLAGGSRDTQYF. The rearrangement uses TRBV7-5 and TRBJ2-3; TRBD2, the table's D call, lacks a check against the DNA. TRBV7-5 is classified as a pseudogene. Termini included, the CDR3 measures 20 amino acids.

This clonotype was seen at least ten times. The chain carries TRBV7-6 and TRBJ2-6; D is ambiguous. The ends were cut back, 1 base at V and 4 bases at J, with 11 bases in the middle. Germline V lookup: CDR1 SGHVS, CDR2 FNYEAQ. The CDR3 has 16 amino acids. This CDR3 is CASSLGSNLGANVLTF. Written as DNA, the CDR3 is TGTGCCAGCAGCTTAGGGTCCAATCTAGGGGCCAACGTCCTGACTTTC.

This clonotype occurred once. A much larger clone sits a single nucleotide away, making a read error possible. The chain couples TRBV20-1 to TRBJ1-1; D call uncertain. CDR3 length equals 11 residues. Germline loops: CDR1 DFQATT, CDR2 SNEGSKA (reference sequence). Trimming stripped 7 bases from V and 1 base from J, with 7 bases between. The DNA for the CDR3 is TGCAGTGATTCGACGAACACTGAAGCTTTCTTT. Its protein product is CSDSTNTEAFF.

This clonotype occurred a few times. The chain has TRBV28 and TRBJ2-1; no firm D call. Trimming shortened V by 2 bases and J by 7 bases, and 9 bases separated the two germline ends. Germline assignment: CDR1 MDHEN and CDR2 SYDVKM. CDR3 length equals 13 residues. The CDR3 nucleotides read TGTGCCAGCAGTTTAATAGTATGGAATGAGCAGTTCTTC. Its translation: CASSLIVWNEQFF.

There are a few counts of this clonotype. The V call is TRBV29-1, the J call TRBJ1-2; tentatively, D is TRBD1 (5 bases). CDR1 SQVTM and CDR2 ANQGSEA come from the germline V gene. V lost 7 bases to trimming and J lost 6 bases, with 12 bases between them. The CDR3 has 11 amino acids. CDR3 coding DNA: TGCAGCGAGGGGAAGGCGAATGGCTACACCTTC. Protein sequence: CSEGKANGYTF.

A few counts support this clonotype. The V gene is TRBV2, the J gene TRBJ2-2, with D unresolved. The germline V gene encodes CDR1 SNHLY and CDR2 FYNNEI. The CDR3 length is 12 residues. Trimming stripped 8 bases from V and 6 bases from J, with 10 bases between. The CDR3 nucleotides read TGTGCCAGCTTGGATCCAGCCGGGGAGCTGTTTTTT. It encodes CASLDPAGELFF.

This clonotype showed up many times. V gene TRBV14 combines with J gene TRBJ2-5; 9 nucleotides line up with TRBD1. The CDR3 is 16 amino acids. The V gene end was trimmed by 5 bases and the J gene end by 1 base; junction bases not matched to a gene: 8. The germline gives CDR1 SGHDN, CDR2 FVKESK. The CDR3: CASSFLTGGVQETQYF. The DNA of the CDR3 is TGTGCCAGCAGCTTCCTGACAGGGGGGGTCCAAGAGACCCAGTACTTC.

This clonotype was picked up many times. The chain employs TRBV7-6 and TRBJ1-4; 10 bases are a match to TRBD1. This CDR3 spans 14 amino acids. Germline V gene lookup returns CDR1 SGHVS and CDR2 FNYEAQ. Trimming cost V 5 bases and J 10 bases; bases outside gene matches: 7. CDR3 nucleotide sequence: TGTGCCAGCAGCGCCGGGACAGGGGAGAGAAAACTGTTTTTT. Its protein is CASSAGTGERKLFF.

This sequence joins TRBV6-2 or TRBV6-3 and TRBJ2-4, with D unresolved. Between the trimmed V and J ends, which lost 5 bases and 8 bases, there was a span of 13 bases. CDR1 is MNHEY, CDR2 SVGEGT, per germline. The length of the CDR3 is 13 residues. This CDR3 is CASSPPSTDIQYF. The CDR3 nucleotides are TGTGCCAGCAGTCCCCCTTCAACGGACATTCAGTACTTC.

Regarding this clonotype: A read error may be the cause here, since a much bigger clone is one base away. J is TRBJ2-3 and V is TRBV7-2; 16 nucleotides line up with TRBD2. Germline lookup yields CDR1 SGHTA and CDR2 FQGNSA. CDR3 length: 16 amino acids. The chain's CDR3 is CVSSQGTSGGEDTQYF. The CDR3 DNA sequence: TGTGTCAGCAGCCAAGGGACTAGCGGGGGGGAAGATACGCAGTATTTT.

This clonotype was seen just once. The genes are TRBV18 and TRBJ2-1; 7 bases map to TRBD1. There are 21 residues in the CDR3. Germline-derived CDR1 and CDR2 are KGHSH and LQKENI. The V gene end was trimmed by 1 base and the J gene end by 0 bases; junction bases not matched to a gene: 18. The CDR3 DNA reads TGTGCCAGCTCACCACTATTTTGCGGCCAAGGGAACAGGGGCTCCTACAATGAGCAGTTCTTC. Encoded protein: CASSPLFCGQGNRGSYNEQFF.

This clonotype was counted only a few times. The CDR3 sequence is CASSDSAGGSYNEQFF. CDR3 DNA: TGTGCCAGCAGTGACTCAGCGGGGGGGTCCTACAATGAGCAGTTCTTC. The genes are TRBV6-4 and TRBJ2-1; TRBD2 aligns across 10 bases. V trimming: 0 bases; J trimming: 1 base; junction bases outside the gene matches: 0. The V gene's germline CDR1 is MRHNA and CDR2 SNTAGT. The CDR3 consists of 16 residues.

The CDR3 is CASSLTGALAGVYEQYV. CDR3 coding DNA: TGTGCCAGCAGCTTAACGGGGGCGTTGGCAGGGGTGTACGAGCAGTACGTC. The chain carries TRBV7-8 and TRBJ2-7; D tentatively fits TRBD1 or TRBD2 (6 bases each). Trimming removed 2 bases from V and 4 bases from J, with 21 bases in between. Germline V gene sequence: CDR1 SGHVS, CDR2 FQNEAQ. The CDR3 is made up of 17 amino acids.

This clonotype was observed at least ten times. The rearrangement links TRBV7-6 to TRBJ2-3; 9 positions agree with TRBD2. In germline, CDR1 is SGHVS, CDR2 FNYEAQ. The CDR3 loop spans 19 amino acids. V trimming: 5 bases; J trimming: 3 bases; junction bases outside the gene matches: 18. CDR3: CASSPEPPLASGMTDTQYF. The CDR3 coding sequence is TGTGCCAGCAGCCCGGAACCGCCCTTGGCTAGCGGGATGACAGATACGCAGTATTTT.

The chain couples TRBV7-9 to TRBJ2-7; D may be TRBD2 (5 bases). Germline CDR1 SEHNR, CDR2 FQNEAQ (reference sequence). Trimming cost V 5 bases and J 1 base, with 12 bases left between them. The CDR3 spans 14 residues. CDR3 residues: CASSPKRGSYEQYV. The CDR3 DNA reads TGTGCCAGCAGCCCAAAACGGGGTTCCTACGAGCAGTACGTC.

This chain joins TRBV4-1 and TRBJ2-5, with 7 nucleotides matching TRBD2. J gave up 1 base and V 4 bases, and 6 bases lay outside the gene matches. Germline assignment: CDR1 MGHRA and CDR2 YSYEKL. The CDR3 totals 15 residues. CDR3 bases: TGCGCCAGCAGCCTCGCGAGCGGGGCCCAAGAGACCCAGTACTTC. Its protein product is CASSLASGAQETQYF.

The chain links TRBV28 to TRBJ2-3; D is undetermined. Germline lookup yields CDR1 MDHEN and CDR2 SYDVKM. This CDR3 contains 17 residues. V gave up 3 bases and J gave up 3 bases, with 19 bases separating them. The CDR3 DNA is TGTGCCAGCAGTTTCCCTTCCGCAAAGGGTGGTACAGATACGCAGTATTTT. Translating it yields CASSFPSAKGGTDTQYF.

The chain has TRBV5-4 and TRBJ2-7; no firm D call. CDR1 is SGHNT, CDR2 YYREEE, per germline (reference sequence). The CDR3 covers 14 residues. Trimming removed 4 bases at V and 5 bases at J, with 16 bases between. The CDR3 region is CASSQSRPENEQYV. Written as DNA, the CDR3 is TGTGCCAGCAGCCAATCAAGGCCAGAGAACGAGCAGTACGTC.

V usage is TRBV6-2 or TRBV6-3 and J usage is TRBJ2-5, with D possibly being TRBD2 (6 bases). CDR1 and CDR2 (germline): MNHEY, SVGEGT. This CDR3 is 16 amino acids long. The V end lost 5 bases, the J end lost 5 bases, and 21 bases lay between the germline ends. The CDR3 bases are TGTGCCAGCAGTGATCCCCTCCAACTAGCCGGCGAGACCCAGTACTTC. The encoded protein is CASSDPLQLAGETQYF.

As for this clonotype: A read error may account for a junction end that differs from germline. The V gene is TRBV7-2, the J gene TRBJ1-1; D gene ambiguous. This CDR3 has 13 residues. CDR1 SGHTA and CDR2 FQGNSA come from the germline V gene. DNA for the CDR3: TGTGCCAACAGCCCGAGAGGAAACACTGAAGCTTTCTTT. It codes for CANSPRGNTEAFF.

There are a few counts of this clonotype. The CDR3 nucleotides are TGTGCCAGTAGTATGGGCCAGTTCTTCACAGATACGCAGTATTTT. Encoded protein: CASSMGQFFTDTQYF. J is TRBJ2-3 and V is TRBV19, with D unclear. Germline CDR1 is LNHDA and CDR2 is SQIVND (reference sequence). The CDR3 totals 15 residues. The V gene lost 3 bases and the J gene lost 2 bases, with 12 bases spanning the gap. The whole variable domain, filled in from reference TRBV19 and TRBJ2-3, reads DGGITQSPKYLFRKEGQNVTLSCEQNLNHDAMYWYRQDPGQGLRLIYYSQIVNDFQKGDIAEGYSVSREKKESFPLTVTSAQKNPTAFYLCASSMGQFFTDTQYFGPGTRLTVL.

This clonotype was detected ten times or more. The J gene is TRBJ1-1, the V gene TRBV4-2; TRBD1 is a possible D gene (6 bases). This CDR3 has 14 residues. Germline lookup yields CDR1 LGHNA and CDR2 YNFKEQ. V lost 7 bases to trimming and J lost 2 bases, with 14 bases between them. This CDR3 is CASIERTANTEAFF. The CDR3 DNA reads as TGTGCCAGCATCGAGCGGACAGCAAACACTGAAGCTTTCTTT.

This clonotype occurred many times. This chain joins TRBV7-2 and TRBJ2-5; 7 nucleotides agree with TRBD2. After removal of 5 bases from V and 5 bases from J, the junction contained 8 bases not matched to a gene. The germline gives CDR1 SGHTA, CDR2 FQGNSA. The CDR3 is made up of 14 amino acids. CDR3 in amino acids: CASSHSGLRETQYF. CDR3 nucleotide sequence: TGTGCCAGCAGCCATAGCGGGCTCCGGGAGACCCAGTACTTC.

In this sample, this clonotype turned up many times. The gene calls are TRBV7-9 and TRBJ2-7, with D perhaps TRBD1 (6 bases). The CDR3 spans 16 residues. The germline gives CDR1 SEHNR, CDR2 FQNEAQ (reference sequence). Trimming cost V 5 bases and J 0 bases, with 17 bases left between them. The CDR3 region has the DNA TGTGCCAGCAGCGCCCCAATAACAGGGTCCTCCTACGAGCAGTACTTC. This translates into CASSAPITGSSYEQYF. Combining the CDR3 with reference TRBV7-9 and TRBJ2-7 gives the whole variable domain DTGVSQNPRHKITKRGQNVTFRCDPISEHNRLYWYRQTLGQGPEFLTYFQNEAQLEKSRLLSDRFSAERPKGSFSTLEIQRTEQGDSAMYLCASSAPITGSSYEQYFGPGTRLTVT.

The chain couples TRBV29-1 to TRBJ2-7; 9 bases are a match to TRBD2. CDR1 is SQVTM, CDR2 ANQGSEA, per germline. The CDR3 totals 14 residues. V lost 1 base and J lost 3; bases outside the gene matches: 4. The CDR3 region is CSVEGGGDHYEQYV. CDR3 sequence (DNA): TGCAGCGTTGAAGGCGGGGGGGACCACTACGAGCAGTACGTC.

In this sample, this clonotype turned up many times. This rearrangement joins TRBV7-2 to TRBJ2-7, with D unresolved. Deletions cut 2 bases from V and 2 bases from J, with 4 bases between. The CDR3 has 12 amino acids. Germline CDR1 reads SGHTA; CDR2 reads FQGNSA. The CDR3: CASSLKPYEQYF. CDR3 coding DNA: TGTGCCAGCAGCTTAAAACCCTACGAGCAGTACTTC.

At least ten counts were recorded for this clonotype. The V gene is TRBV7-8, the J gene TRBJ2-1; 10 bases are a match to TRBD2. Trimming removed 2 bases from V and 7 bases from J; junction bases left unmatched: 8. The CDR3 runs 16 residues. CDR1 and CDR2 (germline): SGHVS, FQNEAQ. CDR3 loop: CASSLSGSGGLNEQFF. Here the CDR3 DNA reads TGTGCCAGCAGCTTATCCGGTAGCGGGGGGTTGAATGAGCAGTTCTTC.